This T cell receptor (beta chain) was sequenced during a study of early stage breast cancer tumors. Turning to the study itself: Among around 12 ER+/PR+/HER2- tumors, eight were ductal, four lobular.

This clone was observed a few times. TCRdb's copy holds only in-frame clones and misses some; the assay was immunoSEQ multiplex PCR. Of under 75,000 clones in the sample, 65% to 80% are singletons; the top ten hold around 3.2%. Looked up from germline, CDR1 is SGHKS and CDR2 is YYEKEE (reference sequence). The CDR3 consists of 16 residues. With 4 bases clipped from V and 3 bases from J, the junction kept 8 bases outside the gene matches. The rearrangement uses TRBV5-5 and TRBJ1-2; 11 bases are shared with TRBD1. This receptor was taken from a person in their twenties or thirties with breast cancer. Sequenced input: blood. CDR3 loop: CASSGAKGQGDYGYTF. The CDR3 bases are TGTGCCAGCAGCGGGGCAAAGGGACAGGGGGACTATGGCTACACCTTC.